This T cell receptor beta chain was obtained from a study of blood T cells in healthy people across ages. Study-level points and caveats: Age advanced and TCR beta diversity per million T cells fell, roughly linearly. No one knew whether donors had CMV, which possibly confounded expanded clonotype changes. Strong correlation was found linking TCR beta diversity to naive T cell percentage.

The authors ran a second PCR of about 6 to 12 cycles using a sample-barcoded 5' primer and a J-beta primer mix. Every cDNA molecule bore a tag from a template-switch adaptor containing 12 random nucleotides. TCRdb re-called the 5' RACE reads with MiXCR, one entry per CDR3 protein. The sample lists around 1,800,000 distinct CDR3 sequences, roughly two fifths occurring once. Worth noting for this clonotype: Its antigen is undetermined.

V was cut by 6 bases and J by 7 bases, with 16 bases left in between. This CDR3 comprises 14 residues. CDR1 and CDR2 (germline): MNHEY, SVGAGI. The V call is TRBV6-5, the J call TRBJ1-5; D remains ambiguous. The source is a human donor in good health. The specimen sequenced was blood. As DNA, the CDR3 is TGTGCCAGCAGCCCCGAGGGCCGAGGGCAGCCCCAGCATTTT. Its translation: CASSPEGRGQPQHF.